This T cell receptor beta chain was found in a study of shared clonotypes between healthy human individuals. Study-level results: Several donors held approximately 4.5% of naive CD4 clonotypes in common.

V was clipped by 0 bases and J by 2 bases; unmatched bases: 3. Germline assignment: CDR1 SGHRS and CDR2 YFSETQ. The CDR3 extends over 15 amino acids. Roughly 200 ng DNA, 25,000 to 30,000 T cell genomes, went into each sorted-subset replicate PCR. Assay: immunoSEQ multiplex PCR; the TCRdb copy retains only in-frame clones and omits some. The sample has over a million clones, about 75% seen once. The table lists this clone with a few counts. What it binds is not known. The donors were adults (healthy and HIV-negative) with no recent acute infections or vaccinations. The V gene is TRBV5-1, the J gene TRBJ1-1; TRBD1 matches 8 bases. Input material: memory CD4+ T cells sorted from blood. Subset defined: CD45RA-negative fraction. The TCR comes from a man younger than 35 in good health. Written as DNA, the CDR3 is TGCGCCAGCAGCTTGGGGGACAGGAGCAACACTGAAGCTTTCTTT. This gives the protein CASSLGDRSNTEAFF.